This TCR beta chain is from a study of shared clonotypes between healthy human individuals. Study in general: Donors were a couple of women and a few men aged 18 to 49. Study-wide points: Blood alone was sampled, and tissue repertoires likely differ. How much donors shared clonotypes was expected to be affected by sequencing depth.

In regard to this clone: The antigen is not known.

The CDR3 extends over 13 amino acids. V lost 3 bases and J 2 bases, leaving 9 bases between the germline ends. CDR1 and CDR2 from the germline V gene are GTSNPN and SVGIG (reference sequence). Profiling relied on immunoSEQ multiplex PCR, and the TCRdb table lists in-frame clones only, not all of them. Seen here are over 300,000 clones, about nine tenths observed once, and the top ten hold 15% to 20%. The V and J genes are TRBV30 and TRBJ2-3; D not certain. This TCR was recovered from a man younger than 35 in good health. Sequencing was carried out using memory CD8+ T cells sorted from blood. Subset given: CD45RO+ cells pooled with CCR7-negative TemRA cells. The CDR3 DNA sequence: TGTGCCTGGAGGGCCCGAGTCACAGATACGCAGTATTTT. Its translation: CAWRARVTDTQYF.